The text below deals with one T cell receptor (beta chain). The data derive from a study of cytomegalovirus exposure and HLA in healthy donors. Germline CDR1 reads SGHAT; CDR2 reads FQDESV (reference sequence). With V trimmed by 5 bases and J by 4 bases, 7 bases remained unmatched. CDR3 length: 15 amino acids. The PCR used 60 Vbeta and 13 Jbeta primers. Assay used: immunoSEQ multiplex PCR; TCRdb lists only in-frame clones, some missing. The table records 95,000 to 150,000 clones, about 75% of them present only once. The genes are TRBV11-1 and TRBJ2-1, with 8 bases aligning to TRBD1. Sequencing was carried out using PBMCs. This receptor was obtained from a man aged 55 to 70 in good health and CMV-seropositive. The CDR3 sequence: CASSNRDRTYNEQFF. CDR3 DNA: TGTGCCAGCAGCAACCGGGACAGGACGTACAATGAGCAGTTCTTC. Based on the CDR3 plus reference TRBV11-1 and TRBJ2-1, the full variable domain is EAEVAQSPRYKITEKSQAVAFWCDPISGHATLYWYRQILGQGPELLVQFQDESVVDDSQLPKDRFSAERLKGVDSTLKIQPAELGDSAMYLCASSNRDRTYNEQFFGPGTRLTVL.